One and the same sample provided the 31 T cell receptor beta chains below, sequenced in a study of blood T cells in healthy people across ages. Primed by a sample-barcoded 5' primer and a J-beta primer mix, a second PCR proceeded for 7 to 11 cycles. TCRdb used MiXCR to reprocess the 5' RACE reads, holding one entry per CDR3 protein. The table includes roughly 1.4 million distinct CDR3 sequences, approximately 59% detected once. Material: blood. Receptors originate from a man aged 18 to 35 in good health.

This clonotype has ten or more counts. This chain uses TRBV20-1 with TRBJ2-3; 13 bases are a match to TRBD2. Germline CDR1 is DFQATT and CDR2 is SNEGSKA (reference sequence). J gave up 4 bases and V 6 bases, and 10 bases lay outside the gene matches. The CDR3 totals 16 residues. CDR3 protein: CSARTSGGGGSDTQYF. The DNA for the CDR3 is TGCAGTGCCCGGACTAGCGGGGGCGGCGGTTCAGATACGCAGTATTTT.

This chain links TRBV25-1 with TRBJ1-2; D uncertain. This CDR3 is 14 amino acids long. Trimming took 1 base from V and 8 from J, leaving 14 bases between them. Per the germline V gene, CDR1 is MGHDK and CDR2 is SYGVNS. The CDR3 DNA follows: TGTGCCAGCAGTGAATCCCCCTATTTCGTGGGCTACACCTTC. This codes for CASSESPYFVGYTF.

This chain uses TRBV15 with TRBJ1-6, with D hard to call. The CDR3 has 14 amino acids. Germline CDR1 reads LNHNV; CDR2 reads YYDKDF (reference sequence). V lost 2 bases to trimming and J lost 1 base, with 3 bases between them. The CDR3 sequence: CATSRQSYNSPLHF. Written as DNA, the CDR3 is TGTGCCACCAGCAGACAGTCCTATAATTCACCCCTCCACTTT.

The J gene is TRBJ1-5, the V gene TRBV12-3 or TRBV12-4; 7 bases are shared with TRBD1. The V segment lost 3 bases and the J segment 3 bases; nucleotides outside the gene matches: 23. The CDR3 consists of 21 residues. DNA for the CDR3: TGTGCCAGCAGTTTCCGCCTCGAGAGAGACAGGGAGAAAAAGCACAATCAGCCCCAGCATTTT. It translates to CASSFRLERDREKKHNQPQHF.

The chain combines TRBV7-9 with TRBJ2-5; either TRBD1 or TRBD2 may fit D (5 bases each). Trimming removed 5 bases at V and 5 bases at J, with 15 bases between. Per the germline V gene, CDR1 is SEHNR and CDR2 is FQNEAQ (reference sequence). CDR3 length: 14 amino acids. CDR3 DNA sequence: TGTGCCAGCAGCCCCACGGGACGAGGGGAGACCCAGTACTTC. Translating it yields CASSPTGRGETQYF.

In its sample, this clonotype was seen a few times. The V and J genes are TRBV12-3 or TRBV12-4 and TRBJ2-1; 10 nucleotides match TRBD2. The CDR3 runs 18 residues. Trimming at V came to 3 bases and at J to 1 base, leaving 9 bases not matched to a gene. As DNA, the CDR3 is TGTGCCAGCAGTTTGAGGACTAGCGGAACAAATTCCTACAATGAGCAGTTCTTC. Amino acids: CASSLRTSGTNSYNEQFF.

The V and J genes are TRBV5-6 and TRBJ2-7; D uncertain. The CDR3 extends over 14 amino acids. CDR1 and CDR2 from the germline V gene are SGHDT and YYEEEE. The V and J ends lost 1 base and 2 bases respectively, with 10 bases between them. CDR3 sequence (DNA): TGTGCCAGCAGCTTGACAGAGGCCACCTACGAGCAGTACTTC. Protein sequence: CASSLTEATYEQYF.

V and J are TRBV6-5 and TRBJ2-1; 8 nucleotides agree with TRBD2. Trimming at V came to 10 bases and at J to 8 bases, leaving 13 bases not matched to a gene. The CDR3 consists of 14 residues. Germline lookup yields CDR1 MNHEY and CDR2 SVGAGI. CDR3 DNA: TGTGCCACTCGAGACGGGACTAGGCTCCATGAGCAGTTCTTC. This sequence encodes CATRDGTRLHEQFF.

This clonotype has only a few counts. The genes are TRBV6-2 or TRBV6-3 and TRBJ1-5; 11 positions match TRBD1. This CDR3 has 17 amino acids. V shed 6 bases, J shed 3 bases, and the junction held 10 bases outside the gene matches. Per the germline V gene, CDR1 is MNHEY and CDR2 is SVGEGT. The CDR3 DNA is TGTGCCAGCAGGACAAACCCGGGACAGGGGGTCAATCAGCCCCAGCATTTT. Translating it yields CASRTNPGQGVNQPQHF.

The chain recombines TRBV29-1 with TRBJ2-1; D tentatively fits TRBD1 or TRBD2 (5 bases each). The V end lost 7 bases, the J end lost 7 bases, and 17 bases lay between the germline ends. Germline V gives CDR1 SQVTM, CDR2 ANQGSEA. CDR3 length equals 13 residues. The chain's CDR3 is CSAGTVVGNEQFF. Written as DNA, the CDR3 is TGCAGCGCCGGGACGGTGGTTGGGAATGAGCAGTTCTTC.

The table lists this clonotype with a few counts. This chain uses TRBV5-1 with TRBJ2-3; 7 bases match TRBD2. Per the germline V gene, CDR1 is SGHRS and CDR2 is YFSETQ. The V gene end was trimmed by 5 bases and the J gene end by 2 bases; junction bases not matched to a gene: 8. The CDR3 consists of 15 residues. CDR3 in amino acids: CASRAEGLLTDTQYF. CDR3 nucleotide sequence: TGCGCCAGCAGGGCGGAGGGACTACTCACAGATACGCAGTATTTT. Complete variable domain (other parts from reference TRBV5-1 and TRBJ2-3): KAGVTQTPRYLIKTRGQQVTLSCSPISGHRSVSWYQQTPGQGLQFLFEYFSETQRNKGNFPGRFSGRQFSNSRSEMNVSTLELGDSALYLCASRAEGLLTDTQYFGPGTRLTVL.

This clonotype was observed once. The rearrangement uses TRBV6-2 or TRBV6-3 and TRBJ2-7; the match to TRBD2 covers 10 bases. Germline assignment: CDR1 MNHEY and CDR2 SVGEGT. V lost 6 bases to trimming and J lost 6 bases; unmatched junction nucleotides: 14. This CDR3 spans 16 amino acids. DNA for the CDR3: TGTGCCAGCAGGACCAGGGTCCTAGCGGGAGTCTCCGAGCAGTACTTC. Amino acids: CASRTRVLAGVSEQYF.

The chain carries TRBV27 and TRBJ2-7; D remains unclear. V was shortened by 4 bases and J by 0 bases, with 10 bases between the two germline ends. The CDR3 sequence is 14 residues long. Germline V lookup: CDR1 MNHEY, CDR2 SMNVEV (reference sequence). The CDR3: CASSSRTSSYEQYF. For the CDR3, the DNA is TGTGCCAGCAGTTCCCGGACCAGCTCCTACGAGCAGTACTTC.

The genes are TRBV5-1 and TRBJ2-5; 7 bases are shared with TRBD1. The germline gives CDR1 SGHRS, CDR2 YFSETQ. V trimming: 5 bases; J trimming: 1 base; junction bases outside the gene matches: 8. The CDR3 is 15 residues long. CDR3 DNA: TGCGCCAGCAGTCGTAAACAGGGGTCCCAAGAGACCCAGTACTTC. Translating it yields CASSRKQGSQETQYF.

This clonotype was recorded a few times. The genes are TRBV21-1 and TRBJ2-5; TRBD2, the table's D call, was not compared with the DNA. TRBV21-1 is shown as a pseudogene. CDR3 length equals 14 residues. Here the CDR3 reads CASSKRDQQETQYF. CDR3 nucleotide sequence: TGTGCCAGCAGCAAAAGGGACCAGCAAGAGACCCAGTACTTC.

The genes are TRBV4-2 and TRBJ2-2, with TRBD2 matching over 9 bases. The germline gives CDR1 LGHNA, CDR2 YNFKEQ. J was trimmed by 1 base and V by 5 bases; bases with no gene match: 2. The CDR3 runs 15 residues. CDR3 loop: CASSTREGNTGELFF. CDR3 DNA: TGTGCCAGCAGCACGCGGGAGGGGAACACCGGGGAGCTGTTTTTT.

The chain joins TRBV10-2 to TRBJ1-1; D is unresolved. V lost 7 bases and J lost 1, with 37 bases in between. The CDR3 consists of 22 residues. CDR1 WSHSY and CDR2 SAAADI come from the germline V gene. DNA for the CDR3: TGCGCCAGCAATAAAGCCCCCAAGGTGGTAGGTGGAGGGTTCTATACGAACACTGAAGCTTTCTTT. Translating it yields CASNKAPKVVGGGFYTNTEAFF.

This clonotype has just a few counts. The chain links TRBV12-3 or TRBV12-4 to TRBJ1-6, with TRBD1 matching 9 bases. This CDR3 is 15 amino acids long. After removal of 6 bases from V and 10 bases from J, the junction contained 10 bases not matched to a gene. DNA of the CDR3: TGTGCCAGCAGCCTCCGGGACAGGGAGCGATCACCCCTCCACTTT. Residues: CASSLRDRERSPLHF.

Worth noting for this clonotype: Germline is not matched at one junction end, which may reflect a read error. The rearrangement links TRBV2 to TRBJ2-3; 7 bases map to TRBD2. Germline CDR1 is SNHLY and CDR2 is FYNNEI. The CDR3 extends over 18 amino acids. CDR3 bases: TGTGCCAGCAGTGGGACGACCGCTAGCGGAACTAGCACAGATACACAGTATTTT. Its protein is CASSGTTASGTSTDTQYF.

This chain joins TRBV27 and TRBJ2-7; D gene uncertain. Trimming took off 8 bases at V and 1 base at J, with 18 bases between the two ends. CDR1 and CDR2 from the germline V gene are MNHEY and SMNVEV (reference sequence). The CDR3 length is 15 residues. CDR3 in DNA: TGTGCCAGCGCCTTTCGATACCTCGGGTCCTACGAGCAGTACTTC. Its translation: CASAFRYLGSYEQYF.

This chain joins TRBV7-6 and TRBJ2-7; D is uncertain. The germline V gene has CDR1 SGHVS and CDR2 FNYEAQ. Between the trimmed V and J ends, which lost 5 bases and 0 bases, there was a span of 14 bases. The length of the CDR3 is 15 residues. Here the CDR3 reads CASSMLGFSSYEQYF. The CDR3 DNA reads TGTGCCAGCAGCATGTTGGGTTTCAGCTCCTACGAGCAGTACTTC.

The chain recombines TRBV3-1 with TRBJ2-5; a weak D match, TRBD1 (6 bases). The CDR3 is 15 amino acids. Germline V gene lookup returns CDR1 LGHDT and CDR2 YNNKEL (reference sequence). Deletions cut 3 bases from V and 2 bases from J, with 13 bases between. The CDR3 sequence: CASSQRGNFQETQYF. CDR3 sequence (DNA): TGTGCCAGCAGCCAGAGGGGGAACTTTCAAGAGACCCAGTACTTC.

The chain recombines TRBV6-5 with TRBJ2-1; tentatively, D is TRBD1 (5 bases). Trimming removed 2 bases from V and 2 bases from J, with 16 bases in between. The CDR3 is 17 amino acids. CDR1 MNHEY and CDR2 SVGAGI come from the germline V gene. The CDR3 DNA sequence: TGTGCCAGCAGTTACGAACCCCAGGGTGGCCCCTACAATGAGCAGTTCTTC. Translating gives CASSYEPQGGPYNEQFF.

This clonotype has just a few counts. The J gene is TRBJ2-7, the V gene TRBV29-1; 9 bases fit TRBD1. The V and J ends lost 6 bases and 4 bases, in that order; junction bases with no gene match: 4. Germline V gene data show CDR1 as SQVTM and CDR2 as ANQGSEA. This CDR3 has 12 residues. The CDR3 DNA sequence: TGCAGCGTCCTAGACAGGGGGTACGAGCAGTACTTC. This encodes CSVLDRGYEQYF.

V usage is TRBV7-2 and J usage is TRBJ2-5; D is uncertain. Germline values: CDR1 SGHTA, CDR2 FQGNSA. There are 12 residues in the CDR3. V shed 5 bases and J shed 6 bases, with 10 bases lying between them. The DNA for the CDR3 is TGTGCCAGCAGCCCCACTGCCCAGACCCAGTACTTC. As protein: CASSPTAQTQYF.

The chain employs TRBV4-3 and TRBJ1-6; TRBD1 might be the D (6 bases). From germline, CDR1 is LGHNA and CDR2 YSLEER. This CDR3 has 15 residues. V gave up 1 base and J gave up 9 bases, with 13 bases separating them. The CDR3 region is CASSQGTGMVSPLHF. CDR3 DNA: TGCGCCAGCAGCCAAGGAACAGGGATGGTTTCACCCCTCCACTTT.

The rearrangement uses TRBV29-1 and TRBJ2-7, with a weak D call TRBD1 (6 bases). V dropped 4 bases and J dropped 4 bases, with 14 bases sitting between them. CDR3 size: 13 residues. CDR1 and CDR2 from the germline V gene are SQVTM and ANQGSEA. CDR3 nucleotides: TGCAGCGTTGTTAGCCTAGGGGGATACGAGCAGTACTTC. It encodes CSVVSLGGYEQYF.

The gene calls are TRBV27 and TRBJ2-4; TRBD1 or TRBD2 may be the D gene (5 bases each). The DNA end favors TRBJ2-5, so the J call may be wrong. The V gene's germline CDR1 is MNHEY and CDR2 SMNVEV (reference sequence). CDR3 length: 14 amino acids. The CDR3 reads CASSSEGSIETQYF. DNA for the CDR3: TGTGCCAGCTCTTCCGAGGGGTCGATAGAGACCCAGTACTTC.

This chain connects TRBV10-3 to TRBJ1-2, with TRBD1 matching over 7 bases. The CDR3 extends over 15 amino acids. J was trimmed by 3 bases and V by 4 bases; bases with no gene match: 8. Germline CDR1 and CDR2: ENHRY and SYGVKD. CDR3 DNA sequence: TGTGCCATCAGTGGGGGACAGTCTAGAGACTATGGCTACACCTTC. This sequence encodes CAISGGQSRDYGYTF.

The V and J genes are TRBV7-8 and TRBJ1-2; possibly TRBD1 for D (6 bases). Trimming left V 6 bases short and J 4 bases short, with 15 bases between. The CDR3 totals 14 residues. Per germline, CDR1 SGHVS and CDR2 FQNEAQ. CDR3 region: CASSPRGVFYGYTF. The DNA of the CDR3 is TGTGCCAGCAGTCCCAGGGGAGTTTTCTATGGCTACACCTTC. The full variable domain, its missing parts supplied by reference TRBV7-8 and TRBJ1-2, is GAGVSQSPRYKVAKRGQDVALRCDPISGHVSLFWYQQALGQGPEFLTYFQNEAQLDKSGLPSDRFFAERPEGSVSTLKIQRTQQEDSAVYLCASSPRGVFYGYTFGSGTRLTVV.

This clonotype was counted only a few times. The chain joins TRBV6-6 to TRBJ2-7; unclear D gene. Germline loops: CDR1 MNHNY, CDR2 SVGAGI (reference sequence). V lost 7 bases and J lost 4, with 20 bases in between. The CDR3 is made up of 15 amino acids. Here the CDR3 DNA reads TGTGCCAGCACCTTGACTCCGGATGGCAAATACGAGCAGTACTTC. Translated: CASTLTPDGKYEQYF.